Sequencing of this TCR beta chain was carried out in a study of vaccination effects on CD4 cells after COVID-19. In the study overall: Participants were given two doses of BNT162b2 or mRNA-1273 vaccine. Study outcomes and limitations: The study enrolled few convalescent patients and sampled no early post-infection timepoints.

Worth noting for this clone: The antigen is undetermined.

With the ViraFEST assay, the study expanded antigen-specific CD4+ T cells using viral peptide pools, then sequenced them. Subsequent to 10 days of culture, CD4+ T cells were isolated. Nucleocapsid antibody tests were negative, and the vaccine recipients had no prior SARS-CoV-2 infection. Cultures used about 2 million PBMC per well, about 10 IU/ml IL-2 and 10 ug/ml peptides. A half-volume exchange with IL-2 medium occurred on days 3 and 7. Generated by immunoSEQ multiplex PCR, the TCRdb table keeps only in-frame clones and is missing some. This sample has 25,000 to 30,000 clones, with more than 70% found just once. This CDR3 is built from 13 residues. V shed 1 base and J 6 bases; nucleotides not matched to a gene: 1.

The TCR was taken from a human donor who received a COVID-19 vaccine. Sequences were derived from CD4+ T cells from PBMCs cultured with SARS-CoV-2 spike peptides, sampled before COVID-19 vaccination. The V and J genes are TRBV12-3 or TRBV12-4 and TRBJ1-2; 8 bases line up with TRBD1. The CDR3 coding sequence is TGTGCCAGCAGTTTAGGCAGGGGGCATGGCTACACCTTC. Its translation: CASSLGRGHGYTF.